This entry lists 24 T cell receptor beta chains sequenced from one sample in a study of graft-versus-host responses after intestinal transplantation (dated by TCRdb to the early 2020s). In light of the paper, this sample's time point label describes: cells obtained before transplantation from donor or recipient. These receptors have no known antigen. The protocol used for the library was the immunoSEQ multiplex PCR assay. As stored in TCRdb, this immuneACCESS dataset retains in-frame rearrangements with V and J assigned. A fraction of the clones does not appear; measured against another copy, unresolved V genes explain less than half of the discrepancy, and the remainder lacks a known reason. The sample profile shows just under 90,000 clones; around 86% of them were found once. Of the sample, roughly a sixth falls within the top ten clones. The specimen was unstimulated CD8+ T cells sorted from spleen or lymph node cells, collected before intestinal transplant. Receptors originate from a human donor who received an intestinal transplant.

The J gene is TRBJ2-3, the V gene TRBV7-9, with D possibly TRBD2 on 6 matching bases. The V end was cut by 1 base, the J end by 3 bases, with 11 bases between. The CDR3 spans 15 residues. Germline CDR1 SEHNR, CDR2 FQNEAQ (reference sequence). This chain's CDR3 is CASSLVEGTTDTQYF. The CDR3 nucleotides read TGTGCCAGCAGCTTAGTGGAGGGGACGACAGATACGCAGTATTTT.

This clone was found a few times. The chain uses TRBV6-6 and TRBJ2-1; no reliable D call. The CDR3 sequence is 11 residues long. CDR1 is MNHNY, CDR2 SVGAGI, per germline (reference sequence). The V and J ends lost 6 bases and 5 bases respectively, with 5 bases between them. CDR3 amino acids: CASSFNNEQFF. CDR3 nucleotides: TGTGCCAGCAGCTTCAACAATGAGCAGTTCTTC.

CDR3 in DNA: TGTGCCAGCAGTAATCCGGCCGCTTACGAGCAGTACTTC. This translates into CASSNPAAYEQYF. This sequence joins TRBV28 and TRBJ2-7; D not certain. V was cut by 5 bases and J by 4 bases, with 12 bases left in between. Germline values: CDR1 MDHEN, CDR2 SYDVKM. The CDR3 is 13 residues long.

The chain has TRBV9 and TRBJ2-2; D not certain. The CDR3 totals 13 residues. Germline assignment: CDR1 SGDLS and CDR2 YYNGEE. V lost 4 bases and J 5 bases, leaving 9 bases between the germline ends. The CDR3 nucleotides read TGTGCCAGCAGCCTGTGGGAAACCGGGGAGCTGTTTTTT. Amino acid sequence: CASSLWETGELFF.

V gene TRBV5-1 combines with J gene TRBJ2-2, with D unclear. Germline loops: CDR1 SGHRS, CDR2 YFSETQ. Trimming left V 5 bases short and J 2 bases short, with 10 bases between. This CDR3 is built from 14 residues. The CDR3 DNA reads as TGCGCCAGCAGGTCACTACCAAACACCGGGGAGCTGTTTTTT. Its translation: CASRSLPNTGELFF.

This clone was counted a single time. The V call is TRBV7-8, the J call TRBJ2-3; a possible D gene is TRBD2 (5 bases). The CDR3 loop spans 18 amino acids. Trimming took 5 bases from V and 0 from J, leaving 21 bases between them. Germline values: CDR1 SGHVS, CDR2 FQNEAQ. The CDR3 is CASSPDSGLTGSTDTQYF. The CDR3 DNA reads TGTGCCAGCAGCCCCGATTCGGGGTTGACGGGAAGCACAGATACGCAGTATTTT.

The rearrangement links TRBV6-1 to TRBJ1-1; perhaps TRBD1 as D (6 bases). V was trimmed by 5 bases and J by 1 base, leaving 11 bases between them. Germline V gene lookup returns CDR1 MNHNS and CDR2 SASEGT. This CDR3 is 14 amino acids long. CDR3 amino acids: CASSFQGRNTEAFF. CDR3 nucleotides: TGTGCCAGCAGTTTTCAGGGGCGGAACACTGAAGCTTTCTTT.

The chain joins TRBV5-4 to TRBJ2-7; D is possibly TRBD1 or TRBD2 (5 bases each). CDR1 SGHNT and CDR2 YYREEE come from the germline V gene (reference sequence). Trimming removed 2 bases at V and 3 bases at J, with 12 bases between. This CDR3 is built from 14 residues. This CDR3 reads CASSLAVGVYEQYF. CDR3 nucleotide sequence: TGTGCCAGCAGCTTAGCAGTGGGGGTCTACGAGCAGTACTTC.

The CDR3: CASSMGQGGYEQYF. Here the CDR3 DNA reads TGTGCCAGTAGTATGGGACAGGGGGGCTACGAGCAGTACTTC. The genes are TRBV19 and TRBJ2-7, with 11 bases identical to TRBD1. Germline CDR1 and CDR2: LNHDA and SQIVND (reference sequence). This CDR3 has 14 residues. V was pared by 3 bases and J by 3 bases, with 1 base of the junction left unmatched.

The V call is TRBV7-3, the J call TRBJ2-3, with a possible D match to TRBD2 (5 bases). The CDR3 is 16 residues long. Germline V CDR1 and CDR2: SGHTA, FQGTGA. The V end was cut by 5 bases, the J end by 0 bases, with 15 bases between. This CDR3 reads CASSARGTYSTDTQYF. CDR3 coding DNA: TGTGCCAGCAGCGCTCGGGGTACTTATAGCACAGATACGCAGTATTTT.

Turning to this clone: Other DNA sequences of this sample code for an identical CDR3. The J gene is TRBJ2-1, the V gene TRBV5-1; 10 positions agree with TRBD2. The V and J ends lost 3 bases and 4 bases, in that order; junction bases with no gene match: 10. The germline V gene encodes CDR1 SGHRS and CDR2 YFSETQ. This CDR3 spans 17 amino acids. The CDR3 sequence is CASSSKLAGVGYNEQFF. CDR3 bases: TGCGCCAGCAGCTCCAAGCTAGCGGGAGTGGGGTACAATGAGCAGTTCTTC.

This clone was counted between two and nine times. The CDR3 loop is CASRLGGPYNEQFF. CDR3 in DNA: TGCGCCAGCAGACTTGGGGGTCCCTACAATGAGCAGTTCTTC. V and J are TRBV10-2 and TRBJ2-1, with D perhaps being TRBD1 or TRBD2 (5 bases each). This CDR3 has 14 amino acids. Germline V CDR1 and CDR2: WSHSY, SAAADI. V gave up 6 bases and J gave up 2 bases, with 11 bases separating them.

This sequence joins TRBV7-2 and TRBJ1-1; no firm D call. The V end was cut by 0 bases, the J end by 2 bases, with 19 bases between. Germline V gene sequence: CDR1 SGHTA, CDR2 FQGNSA. The CDR3 has 18 residues. This CDR3 reads CASSLAVLAVGFNTEAFF. The CDR3 DNA sequence: TGTGCCAGCAGCTTAGCTGTGTTAGCCGTTGGGTTTAACACTGAAGCTTTCTTT.

V usage is TRBV5-1 and J usage is TRBJ2-5; 11 bases fit TRBD2. Germline CDR1 SGHRS, CDR2 YFSETQ. This CDR3 has 15 residues. The junction had 3 bases not matched to a gene; V was cut back by 4 bases and J by 1 base. The CDR3 DNA sequence: TGCGCCAGCAGCCACGGGACTAGCGGCCAAGAGACCCAGTACTTC. Translating gives CASSHGTSGQETQYF.

V usage is TRBV7-9 and J usage is TRBJ2-3; D is tentatively TRBD1 or TRBD2 (5 bases each). The V and J ends lost 8 bases and 2 bases respectively, with 8 bases between them. Germline V gives CDR1 SEHNR, CDR2 FQNEAQ (reference sequence). This CDR3 has 12 residues. CDR3 coding DNA: TGTGCCAGCGAGGGGATCACAGATACGCAGTATTTT. It encodes CASEGITDTQYF.

The gene calls are TRBV6-5 and TRBJ2-7; D unresolved. Germline V gives CDR1 MNHEY, CDR2 SVGAGI. V lost 0 bases and J 2 bases, leaving 8 bases between the germline ends. The CDR3 covers 14 residues. The CDR3 DNA is TGTGCCAGCAGTTACTCGTCTGACACCTACGAGCAGTACTTC. This codes for CASSYSSDTYEQYF.

The chain is built from TRBV5-4 and TRBJ2-7; the match to TRBD1 covers 9 bases. CDR3 size: 15 residues. The V gene's germline CDR1 is SGHNT and CDR2 YYREEE (reference sequence). V dropped 0 bases and J dropped 6; count of bases not matched to a gene: 7. The CDR3 bases are TGTGCCAGCAGCTTGGGTGGGACAGGGTTTCCCGAGCAGTACTTC. It yields the protein CASSLGGTGFPEQYF.

This chain joins TRBV27 and TRBJ1-4; D ambiguous. This CDR3 contains 14 residues. Germline V gives CDR1 MNHEY, CDR2 SMNVEV (reference sequence). The V gene lost 4 bases and the J gene lost 5 bases, with 11 bases spanning the gap. CDR3: CASSSLQLNEKLFF. CDR3 DNA: TGTGCCAGCAGTTCTCTGCAGTTAAATGAAAAACTGTTTTTT.

This chain links TRBV18 with TRBJ2-7; D possibly corresponds to TRBD1 (6 bases). CDR3 length equals 17 residues. V was pared by 2 bases and J by 3 bases, with 20 bases between. CDR1 is KGHSH and CDR2 is LQKENI in the germline V gene. CDR3 DNA sequence: TGTGCCAGCTCACCAATTTACAGGGTCATCTCCCACTACGAGCAGTACTTC. Protein: CASSPIYRVISHYEQYF.

V and J are TRBV6-1 and TRBJ2-7; the D is unclear. The V end lost 7 bases, the J end lost 0 bases, and 16 bases lay between the germline ends. Germline V CDR1 and CDR2: MNHNS, SASEGT. The CDR3 consists of 15 residues. CDR3 protein: CASTPEIGNSYEQYF. The CDR3 DNA reads as TGTGCCAGCACTCCCGAGATAGGGAACTCCTACGAGCAGTACTTC.

The V gene is TRBV4-2, the J gene TRBJ2-1, with 8 bases fitting TRBD1. The CDR3 spans 14 residues. The V and J ends lost 0 bases and 6 bases, in that order; junction bases with no gene match: 1. Germline V gives CDR1 LGHNA, CDR2 YNFKEQ. DNA of the CDR3: TGTGCCAGCAGCCAAGATCAGGGGGCCAATGAGCAGTTCTTC. Protein product: CASSQDQGANEQFF.

CDR3 protein: CASSQKAGVNEQYF. The CDR3 DNA reads as TGCGCCAGCAGCCAAAAAGCGGGAGTAAACGAGCAGTACTTC. The chain recombines TRBV4-1 with TRBJ2-7; 8 bases are shared with TRBD2. This CDR3 is built from 14 residues. The V gene end was trimmed by 2 bases and the J gene end by 5 bases; junction bases not matched to a gene: 5. The germline V gene has CDR1 MGHRA and CDR2 YSYEKL.

The rearrangement joins TRBV5-1 to TRBJ1-5; weak D call: TRBD1 (5 bases). V lost 4 bases and J lost 9, with 14 bases in between. Looked up from germline, CDR1 is SGHRS and CDR2 is YFSETQ. CDR3 length equals 13 residues. CDR3 sequence: CASSLAGGWPQHF. CDR3 in DNA: TGCGCCAGCAGCCTGGCGGGGGGGTGGCCCCAGCATTTT.

The chain combines TRBV2 with TRBJ2-5; D uncertain. V gave up 3 bases and J gave up 4 bases, with 12 bases separating them. The CDR3 runs to 14 residues. Germline V gene lookup returns CDR1 SNHLY and CDR2 FYNNEI. The CDR3 DNA is TGTGCCAGCAGTGAGTCTAGAACGGGAGAGACCCAGTACTTC. It specifies CASSESRTGETQYF.